The rows below give T cell receptor beta chains drawn from one sample of a study of CD8 T cells in ankylosing spondylitis. TCRdb re-derived calls from the 5' RACE reads in MiXCR, one entry per CDR3 protein. The table lists around 770,000 distinct CDR3 sequences, around 20% of them singletons, with around 20% in the top ten. The material sequenced was blood, either unsorted or a sorted T cell fraction (not recorded which). These receptors were taken from a male donor with ankylosing spondylitis. Each CDR3 is given with its conserved first and last residue. A D gene is named only where the DNA matches it firmly. Not all rows give a size; the values are once, few, many and, for expanded clones, a class.

once	TRBV5-6	TRBJ2-5	-	CASTRVPETQYF	TGTGCCAGCACCCGGGTCCCTGAGACCCAGTACTTC
few	TRBV6-5	TRBJ2-7	TRBD1	CASSYRDRPYEQYF	TGTGCCAGCAGTTACCGGGACAGACCCTACGAGCAGTACTTC
-	TRBV12-3/TRBV12-4	TRBJ2-7	-	CASSLVGGGLEQYF	TGTGCCAGCAGTTTAGTTGGAGGGGGACTCGAGCAGTACTTC
many	TRBV29-1	TRBJ2-1	-	CSANRGEGYTNEQFF	TGCAGCGCTAACAGGGGGGAGGGGTATACGAATGAGCAGTTCTTC
-	TRBV29-1	TRBJ1-1	-	CSVEGPAGAEAFF	TGCAGCGTTGAAGGCCCTGCGGGCGCTGAAGCTTTCTTT
few	TRBV28	TRBJ2-7	-	CASNVEKNYEQYF	TGTGCCAGCAACGTAGAGAAGAACTACGAGCAGTACTTC
few	TRBV7-9	TRBJ1-3	-	CATLELTPGNTIYF	TGTGCCACTCTAGAACTGACCCCTGGAAACACCATATATTTT
few	TRBV11-2	TRBJ2-2	-	CASSAQGRPNTGELFF	TGTGCCAGCAGCGCACAGGGCCGCCCGAACACCGGGGAGCTGTTTTTT
few	TRBV5-5	TRBJ1-5	-	CASSLVLQQPQHF	TGTGCCAGCAGCTTGGTCCTCCAACAGCCCCAGCATTTT
-	TRBV7-9	TRBJ2-7	TRBD1	CASSSWTGSYEQYF	TGTGCCAGCAGCTCCTGGACAGGGAGCTACGAGCAGTACTTC
few	TRBV7-8	TRBJ2-2	TRBD2	CASSLGGAGVDTGELFF	TGTGCCAGCAGCTTAGGAGGAGCGGGAGTGGATACCGGGGAGCTGTTTTTT
-	TRBV27	TRBJ2-7	-	CASSHRGIEQYF	TGTGCCAGCAGTCATAGGGGTATCGAGCAGTACTTC
-	TRBV2	TRBJ1-5	TRBD1	CASRSGTGGYTGNQPQHF	TGTGCCAGCAGATCCGGGACAGGGGGTTATACAGGCAATCAGCCCCAGCATTTT
-	TRBV6-2/TRBV6-3	TRBJ2-2	TRBD2	CASSYPGLAGTTGELFF	TGTGCCAGCAGTTACCCCGGACTAGCGGGGACTACCGGGGAGCTGTTTTTT
few	TRBV5-5	TRBJ2-2	-	CASSLDINTGELFF	TGTGCCAGCAGCTTGGACATAAACACCGGGGAGCTGTTTTTT
-	TRBV15	TRBJ2-7	-	CATSRDKSYEQYF	TGTGCCACCAGCAGAGATAAGTCGTACGAGCAGTACTTC
-	TRBV4-3	TRBJ2-1	-	CASSQFSDSSYNEQFF	TGCGCCAGCAGCCAATTTAGCGATAGCTCCTACAATGAGCAGTTCTTC
few	TRBV11-1	TRBJ2-3	TRBD2	CASSPSRGVSGRTDTQYF	TGTGCCAGCAGTCCCTCCCGAGGGGTTAGCGGGAGAACAGATACGCAGTATTTT
-	TRBV11-2	TRBJ2-5	-	CASSPRAGEEETQYF	TGTGCCAGCAGCCCCAGAGCCGGGGAGGAAGAGACCCAGTACTTC
-	TRBV2	TRBJ2-7	-	CASNGGQSYEQYF	TGTGCCAGCAACGGCGGACAGTCCTACGAGCAGTACTTC
-	TRBV6-4	TRBJ2-1	TRBD2	CASSERGGSYNEQFF	TGTGCCAGCAGTGAGCGGGGGGGCTCCTACAATGAGCAGTTCTTC
few	TRBV11-1	TRBJ2-7	TRBD1	CASSEYRGYEQYF	TGTGCCAGCAGCGAGTACAGGGGATACGAGCAGTACTTC
-	TRBV2	TRBJ1-1	-	CASTTTDTEAFF	TGTGCCAGCACCACTACGGACACTGAAGCTTTCTTT
once	TRBV29-1	TRBJ2-1	TRBD1	CSLWPGQGPTRDEQFF	TGCAGCTTATGGCCGGGACAGGGGCCGACTAGGGATGAGCAGTTCTTC
few	TRBV2	TRBJ2-5	-	CASSGQREETQYF	TGTGCCAGCTCGGGCCAAAGGGAAGAGACCCAGTACTTC
few	TRBV5-5	TRBJ1-5	TRBD1	CASSSITGGNQPQHF	TGTGCCAGCAGCTCAATAACAGGGGGCAATCAGCCCCAGCATTTT
-	TRBV9	TRBJ2-3	-	CASSVDGTLVDTQYF	TGTGCCAGCAGCGTAGATGGGACCCTAGTTGATACGCAGTATTTT
few	TRBV20-1	TRBJ2-2	TRBD2	CSARTSGRDTGELFF	TGCAGTGCTAGGACTAGCGGGAGAGACACCGGGGAGCTGTTTTTT
-	TRBV11-2	TRBJ2-3	-	CASSTPGASTDTQYF	TGTGCCAGCAGCACTCCCGGGGCTAGCACAGATACGCAGTATTTT
-	TRBV10-3	TRBJ2-1	TRBD2	CAIRSSGTSGSMNNEQFF	TGTGCCATCAGATCTTCCGGGACTAGCGGGAGTATGAACAATGAGCAGTTCTTC
-	TRBV27	TRBJ2-1	-	CASSLYPQNEQFF	TGTGCCAGCAGTTTATACCCGCAAAATGAGCAGTTCTTC
-	TRBV3-1	TRBJ2-7	-	CASSQAATAAYEQYF	TGTGCCAGCAGCCAAGCAGCGACAGCAGCCTACGAGCAGTACTTC
-	TRBV10-3	TRBJ2-6	-	CATRFFGQTDSGANVLTF	TGTGCCACCCGGTTTTTTGGACAGACAGACTCTGGGGCCAACGTCCTGACTTTC
few	TRBV3-1	TRBJ2-7	-	CASSHQYEQYF	TGTGCCAGCAGCCATCAATACGAGCAGTACTTC
-	TRBV20-1	TRBJ2-5	TRBD2	CSARDPSGRRETQYF	TGCAGTGCTAGAGATCCTAGCGGGAGGAGAGAGACCCAGTACTTC
-	TRBV12-3/TRBV12-4	TRBJ1-1	TRBD1	CASENRGNTEAFF	TGTGCCAGCGAGAACAGGGGAAACACTGAAGCTTTCTTT
-	TRBV12-3/TRBV12-4	TRBJ1-2	TRBD1	CASSRTPGQDSYGYTF	TGTGCCAGCAGTCGAACCCCGGGACAGGATAGCTATGGCTACACCTTC
few	TRBV3-1	TRBJ2-3	TRBD2	CASSQEGLAGSSTDTQYF	TGTGCCAGCAGCCAAGAGGGACTAGCGGGGTCCAGCACAGATACGCAGTATTTT
few	TRBV15	TRBJ2-7	TRBD1	CATSRALGQGSYEQYF	TGTGCCACCAGCAGAGCACTGGGACAGGGGTCCTACGAGCAGTACTTC
few	TRBV5-1	TRBJ2-2	-	CASSSDPIPGELFF	TGCGCCAGCAGCTCCGACCCAATCCCCGGGGAGCTGTTTTTT
few	TRBV6-5	TRBJ1-3	TRBD1	CASSNRDRSLSGNTIYF	TGTGCCAGCAGTAACCGGGACAGGTCCCTCTCTGGAAACACCATATATTTT
many	TRBV29-1	TRBJ2-5	-	CSVETGGGETQYF	TGCAGCGTTGAAACCGGGGGCGGCGAGACCCAGTACTTC
few	TRBV6-1	TRBJ1-2	TRBD1	CASRTPGQYGYTF	TGTGCCAGCAGGACGCCGGGACAGTATGGCTACACCTTC
-	TRBV4-1	TRBJ2-7	-	CASSQGMHSYEQYF	TGCGCCAGCAGCCAAGGGATGCACAGCTACGAGCAGTACTTC
few	TRBV5-1	TRBJ1-2	-	CASSSSTLAPYGYTF	TGCGCCAGCAGCTCCTCGACCCTAGCCCCCTATGGCTACACCTTC